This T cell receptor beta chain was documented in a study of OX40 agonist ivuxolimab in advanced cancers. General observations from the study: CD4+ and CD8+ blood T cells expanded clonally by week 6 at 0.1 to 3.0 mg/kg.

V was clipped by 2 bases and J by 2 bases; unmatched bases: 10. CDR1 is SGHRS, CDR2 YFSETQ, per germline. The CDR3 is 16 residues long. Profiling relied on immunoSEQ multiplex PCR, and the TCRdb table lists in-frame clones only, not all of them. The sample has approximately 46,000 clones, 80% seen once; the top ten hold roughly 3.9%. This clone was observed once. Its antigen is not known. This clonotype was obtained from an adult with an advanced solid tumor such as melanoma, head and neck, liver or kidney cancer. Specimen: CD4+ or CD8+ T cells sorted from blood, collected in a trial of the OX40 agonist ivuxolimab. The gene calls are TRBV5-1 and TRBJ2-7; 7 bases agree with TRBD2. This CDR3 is CASSFTPGGSTYEQYF. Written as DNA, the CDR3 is TGCGCCAGCAGCTTTACCCCGGGGGGAAGCACCTACGAGCAGTACTTC.